This record covers a single T cell receptor beta chain. Receiving focal radiation plus CTLA-4 blockade with ipilimumab were patients who had chemo-refractory metastatic non-small-cell lung cancer. The data belong to a study of radiotherapy plus CTLA-4 blockade in lung cancer. Here immunoSEQ multiplex PCR was the method, and the copy in TCRdb shows in-frame clones only, minus some. Here the sample spans some 98,000 clones, 75% to 90% being singletons. V lost 4 bases and J lost 7; bases outside the gene matches: 9. CDR1 and CDR2 from the germline V gene are SGHNT and YYREEE (reference sequence). The CDR3 has 15 amino acids.

The chain employs TRBV5-4 and TRBJ1-5, with 9 bases matching TRBD1. The sequence came from a human donor with non-small cell lung cancer who had a partial response to radiotherapy plus ipilimumab. Material: peripheral blood, obtained from a patient treated with radiotherapy plus ipilimumab. The CDR3 nucleotides read TGTGCCAGCAGCCCAACTCCGGGACAGGGCCAGCCCCAGCATTTT. Residues: CASSPTPGQGQPQHF.